Detailed here is one T cell receptor beta chain. Its antigen is unidentified. The data were taken from a study of cytomegalovirus exposure and HLA in healthy donors. PCR employed 60 Vbeta and 13 Jbeta primers. Generated by immunoSEQ multiplex PCR, the TCRdb table keeps only in-frame clones and is missing some. Of approximately 100,000 clones detected, 60% to 85% appear once; the ten largest clones hold roughly 3%. Notes on the study in general: Most CMV-associated TCR beta chains appeared HLA-restricted in a later analysis. Most of the TCR beta V segments (in an earlier analysis) were productive either about 87% or about 30% of the time.

The CDR3 contains 14 residues. Trimming cost V 6 bases and J 5 bases; bases outside gene matches: 7. CDR1 and CDR2 (germline): MGHDK, SYGVNS. The source material was PBMCs. The sequence derives from a female donor in good health and CMV-seronegative. V is TRBV25-1 and J is TRBJ2-5, with TRBD2 identical over 9 bases. The CDR3 spells CASSQAGGLETQYF. CDR3 DNA: TGTGCCAGCAGCCAGGCGGGGGGGCTGGAGACCCAGTACTTC.